The clone carrying this T cell receptor (beta chain) was detected only once. Its antigen is not identified. This sample is drawn from a study of shared clonotypes between healthy human individuals. CDR1 is SEHNR and CDR2 is FQNEAQ in the germline V gene (reference sequence). This CDR3 comprises 14 residues. V lost 5 bases to trimming and J lost 3 bases, with 11 bases between them. General study points: Sequencing depth was a factor that was expected to affect clonotype sharing among donors. Non-shared clonotypes showed lower generation probabilities than clonotypes common to all four donors. Clonotypes that were shared across a handful of donors made up 4.5% to 5% of naive CD4 clonotypes.

Only CD45RO-negative cells positively selected for CCR7 counted as naive CD8 cells, so terminally differentiated effector memory CD45RA+ cells were excluded. The repertoire was sequenced with immunoSEQ multiplex PCR; TCRdb's copy has only in-frame clones and lacks some. The table includes hundreds of thousands of clones, about 95% detected once. The sequencing sample was made of naive CD8+ T cells sorted from blood. This chain connects TRBV7-9 to TRBJ1-5; tentatively, D is TRBD1 (5 bases). The source of this sequence is a woman in her 30s in good health. In DNA, the CDR3 is TGTGCCAGCAGCCTAGACAGCCCCAATCAGCCCCAGCATTTT. Translation: CASSLDSPNQPQHF.